This TCR beta chain is from a study of read filtering for tumor transcriptome and immune sequencing. General study findings and limits: Compared with RNA-seq, IR-seq gave much higher clonotype depth and reliability.

CDR3 length: 11 amino acids. Germline CDR1 reads DFQATT; CDR2 reads SNEGSKA (reference sequence). From approximately 430 ng of RNA, a library with molecular barcoded alpha/delta and beta/gamma adaptors was made. A single record per CDR3 protein comes from TCRdb applying MiXCR to the reads. In the table there are under 80,000 distinct CDR3 sequences, about a fifth of which are singletons. This clonotype has only a few counts. As yet, its antigen is unknown. A much larger clone lies one base from this, so it may be a read error. Sequencing was performed on a population of CD138-negative cells sorted from bone marrow. The V gene is TRBV20-1, the J gene TRBJ1-2; 7 bases fit TRBD1. This TCR was recovered from a donor over 35 with multiple myeloma. The CDR3 sequence: CSTRVQGPYTF. DNA for the CDR3: TGCAGTACTAGAGTACAGGGGCCCTACACCTTC.